Below, 19 T cell receptor beta chains from the same sample are listed, as sequenced in a study of shared clonotypes between healthy human individuals (dated by TCRdb to the early 2020s). The library relied on the immunoSEQ multiplex PCR assay. The source is immuneACCESS, and TCRdb retained only in-frame sequences with V and J called. Part of the clones is not carried over; for the studies checked, unresolved V genes explain less than half of this, and the remainder is unexplained. The sample table holds 2 million to 2.5 million clones, of which around 90% were seen once. Around 0.38% of the sample comes from the top ten. The sample was naive CD4+ T cells from PBMCs. The cell subset or site label on this specimen signifies: CD45RA+ positively selected. These receptors all come from a man in his late teens or twenties in good health. Some clones in this sample may be carry-over from other donors' samples.

V gene TRBV21-1 combines with J gene TRBJ1-4. TRBV21-1 is deemed a pseudogene. The CDR3 is 14 residues long. The CDR3 DNA is TGTGCCAGCAGTTCCCTCTTCTCTAATGAAAAACTGTTTTTT. This encodes CASSSLFSNEKLFF.

The chain is built from TRBV9 and TRBJ2-1; a possible D gene is TRBD1 (5 bases). Trimming removed 4 bases from V and 6 bases from J, with 20 bases in between. The CDR3 is made up of 16 amino acids. Germline V gene sequence: CDR1 SGDLS, CDR2 YYNGEE. DNA for the CDR3: TGTGCCAGCAGCACCGAAGGGGTAACGATTCTCAATGAGCAGTTCTTC. This encodes CASSTEGVTILNEQFF.

CDR3 bases: TGTGCCAGTAGTGTGGACAGGGCAGTCGAGATGTACCAGCCCCAGCATTTT. Its translation: CASSVDRAVEMYQPQHF. This rearrangement joins TRBV19 to TRBJ1-5; 8 bases fit TRBD1. The CDR3 runs to 17 residues. V dropped 5 bases and J dropped 7; count of bases not matched to a gene: 16. Germline V gives CDR1 LNHDA, CDR2 SQIVND (reference sequence). Based on the CDR3 plus reference TRBV19 and TRBJ1-5, the full variable domain is DGGITQSPKYLFRKEGQNVTLSCEQNLNHDAMYWYRQDPGQGLRLIYYSQIVNDFQKGDIAEGYSVSREKKESFPLTVTSAQKNPTAFYLCASSVDRAVEMYQPQHFGDGTRLSIL.

Only a few counts were recorded for this clone. The V and J genes are TRBV14 and TRBJ1-2, with D possibly TRBD1 on 6 matching bases. The ends were cut back, 0 bases at V and 0 bases at J, with 11 bases in the middle. The CDR3 totals 16 residues. Germline assignment: CDR1 SGHDN and CDR2 FVKESK. CDR3 region: CASSQEARTANYGYTF. The CDR3 nucleotides read TGTGCCAGCAGCCAAGAGGCCCGGACAGCTAACTATGGCTACACCTTC. Drawing the rest from reference TRBV14 and TRBJ1-2, the complete variable domain is EAGVTQFPSHSVIEKGQTVTLRCDPISGHDNLYWYRRVMGKEIKFLLHFVKESKQDESGMPNNRFLAERTGGTYSTLKVQPAELEDSGVYFCASSQEARTANYGYTFGSGTRLTVV.

V gene TRBV21-1 combines with J gene TRBJ2-1; the table assigns TRBD2, which was not confirmed against the DNA. TRBV21-1 is termed a pseudogene. This CDR3 is built from 17 residues. The CDR3 spells CASSPLSQRELYNEQFF. CDR3 DNA: TGTGCCAGCAGCCCCCTGTCCCAGCGGGAGCTCTACAATGAGCAGTTCTTC.

V gene TRBV6-5 combines with J gene TRBJ2-7, with TRBD1 matching 8 bases. V shed 0 bases, J shed 7 bases, and the junction held 8 bases outside the gene matches. Germline V gene lookup returns CDR1 MNHEY and CDR2 SVGAGI. The CDR3 runs to 15 residues. The CDR3 spells CASSYSAGQVIEQYF. In nucleotides, the CDR3 is TGTGCCAGCAGTTACTCGGCGGGACAGGTTATAGAGCAGTACTTC.

The chain combines TRBV11-3 with TRBJ2-4; D remains ambiguous. Germline V gene sequence: CDR1 SGHNT, CDR2 YENEEA. V was shortened by 1 base and J by 7 bases, with 11 bases between the two germline ends. This CDR3 is built from 14 residues. The CDR3 DNA is TGTGCCAGCAGCTTAGGACGAGATCTCAACATTCAGTACTTC. Protein: CASSLGRDLNIQYF.

The V call is TRBV27, the J call TRBJ1-1; D perhaps matches TRBD1 (5 bases). V was pared by 6 bases and J by 1 base, with 15 bases between. The CDR3 is made up of 15 amino acids. CDR1 and CDR2 (germline): MNHEY, SMNVEV (reference sequence). The CDR3 here is CASREVGDRNTEAFF. The CDR3 bases are TGTGCCAGCAGGGAAGTAGGGGATAGGAACACTGAAGCTTTCTTT.

This clone came up once. The chain links TRBV7-2 to TRBJ2-7, with no clear D. Between the trimmed V and J ends, which lost 5 bases and 0 bases, there was a span of 11 bases. This CDR3 contains 14 residues. Per the germline V gene, CDR1 is SGHTA and CDR2 is FQGNSA. CDR3 residues: CASSNNAGSYEQYF. The DNA for the CDR3 is TGTGCCAGCAGCAATAACGCAGGCTCCTACGAGCAGTACTTC. Complete variable domain (other parts from reference TRBV7-2 and TRBJ2-7): GAGVSQSPSNKVTEKGKDVELRCDPISGHTALYWYRQSLGQGLEFLIYFQGNSAPDKSGLPSDRFSAERTGGSVSTLTIQRTQQEDSAVYLCASSNNAGSYEQYFGPGTRLTVT.

J is TRBJ2-7 and V is TRBV11-2, with 12 bases aligning to TRBD2. The CDR3 is made up of 16 amino acids. Germline CDR1 and CDR2: SGHAT and FQNNGV. Unmatched junction bases numbered 4, after V lost 1 base and J lost 3 bases. The chain's CDR3 is CASSLGGLAGNYEQYF. CDR3 coding DNA: TGTGCCAGCAGCTTAGGCGGACTAGCGGGGAACTACGAGCAGTACTTC. Together with reference TRBV11-2 and TRBJ2-7, the CDR3 gives the full variable domain: EAGVAQSPRYKIIEKRQSVAFWCNPISGHATLYWYQQILGQGPKLLIQFQNNGVVDDSQLPKDRFSAERLKGVDSTLKIQPAKLEDSAVYLCASSLGGLAGNYEQYFGPGTRLTVT.

The rearrangement joins TRBV10-2 to TRBJ2-3; TRBD2 agrees at 11 bases. The germline CDR1 and CDR2 sequences are WSHSY and SAAADI. CDR3 length: 15 residues. The J segment lost 5 bases and the V segment lost 10 bases, leaving 11 bases of the junction unmatched. This CDR3 is CATDLAGGSGDTQYF. CDR3 nucleotide sequence: TGCGCCACCGACCTAGCGGGAGGCTCCGGAGATACGCAGTATTTT.

The chain employs TRBV7-2 and TRBJ2-1; TRBD2 matches 11 bases. The germline CDR1 and CDR2 sequences are SGHTA and FQGNSA. This CDR3 has 17 residues. V lost 5 bases and J lost 8; bases outside the gene matches: 14. The CDR3 loop is CASSPAQGSGRADEQFF. CDR3 DNA: TGTGCCAGCAGCCCCGCACAAGGTAGCGGGAGGGCCGATGAGCAGTTCTTC.

This sequence joins TRBV18 and TRBJ1-1; no firm D call. V lost 8 bases and J 6 bases, leaving 16 bases between the germline ends. This CDR3 spans 13 amino acids. The V gene's germline CDR1 is KGHSH and CDR2 LQKENI. This chain's CDR3 is CASQKDGIAEAFF. The CDR3 nucleotides are TGTGCCAGCCAGAAGGACGGTATCGCTGAAGCTTTCTTT.

V and J are TRBV9 and TRBJ2-3; no reliable D call. The CDR3 is made up of 16 amino acids. V was cut by 1 base and J by 2 bases, with 14 bases left in between. Germline V lookup: CDR1 SGDLS, CDR2 YYNGEE. CDR3: CASSVRGTFTTDTQYF. Written as DNA, the CDR3 is TGTGCCAGCAGCGTACGCGGTACCTTCACCACAGATACGCAGTATTTT.

V and J are TRBV30 and TRBJ1-2; D is unresolved. The length of the CDR3 is 11 residues. The germline CDR1 and CDR2 sequences are GTSNPN and SVGIG (reference sequence). V lost 8 bases and J lost 8, with 15 bases in between. CDR3 bases: TGTGCCGGCGATCAAGGGAAAGGCTACACCTTC. Its translation: CAGDQGKGYTF.

This sequence joins TRBV7-8 and TRBJ1-4; D may be TRBD1 (5 bases). This CDR3 is 14 amino acids long. The germline V gene has CDR1 SGHVS and CDR2 FQNEAQ. The ends were cut back, 0 bases at V and 5 bases at J, with 7 bases in the middle. CDR3 amino acids: CASSLATVNEKLFF. The CDR3 nucleotides read TGTGCCAGCAGCTTAGCGACAGTAAATGAAAAACTGTTTTTT.

The chain combines TRBV29-1 with TRBJ2-2, with D unresolved. The germline CDR1 and CDR2 sequences are SQVTM and ANQGSEA. V dropped 4 bases and J dropped 4 bases, with 13 bases sitting between them. This CDR3 has 14 amino acids. The DNA for the CDR3 is TGCAGCGTTGTGGCTCTCGAGACCACCGGGGAGCTGTTTTTT. Translating it yields CSVVALETTGELFF.

The CDR3, as DNA: TGTGCCAGCAGTGAGACCGCTCGCGAGCAGTACTTC. Protein product: CASSETAREQYF. V gene TRBV28 combines with J gene TRBJ2-7; D is undetermined. Germline-derived CDR1 and CDR2 are MDHEN and SYDVKM. The CDR3 runs to 12 residues. Trimming took 5 bases from V and 6 from J, leaving 11 bases between them.

J is TRBJ1-5 and V is TRBV7-8; D is undetermined. V was clipped by 0 bases and J by 0 bases, with 12 bases between them. This CDR3 contains 17 residues. CDR1 SGHVS and CDR2 FQNEAQ come from the germline V gene. The CDR3 loop reads CASSLAVLTYSNQPQHF. CDR3 DNA: TGTGCCAGCAGCTTAGCGGTTTTGACTTATAGCAATCAGCCCCAGCATTTT.